This record concerns one T cell receptor beta chain sequence. The data stem from a study of blood T cell repertoires in COVID-19. As for the study in general: The cDNA or gDNA used as material had been derived from T cells, B-cell-depleted T cells, or PBMCs.

TCRdb keeps only in-frame clones here, not all; method: immunoSEQ multiplex PCR. This table has 60,000 to 65,000 clones, 80% to 95% appearing once. This CDR3 is 17 amino acids long. With 0 bases clipped from V and 2 bases from J, the junction kept 5 bases outside the gene matches. Germline CDR1 reads MGHRA; CDR2 reads YSYEKL. The V call is TRBV4-1, the J call TRBJ2-7, with 12 bases that match TRBD2. Material: peripheral blood. This clonotype was sampled from an elderly woman with active COVID-19. The CDR3 DNA reads TGCGCCAGCAGCCAAGAGACAGGACTAGCGGGGACCTACGAGCAGTACTTC. Translating it yields CASSQETGLAGTYEQYF.